This T cell receptor (beta chain) was identified during a study of preoperative IRX-2 immunotherapy in early breast cancer. TCRdb keeps only in-frame clones here, not all; method: immunoSEQ multiplex PCR. Found here are about 23,000 clones, roughly 95% of them singletons; the top ten hold around 15%. Treatment of the sample: preoperative locoregional IRX-2 cytokine immunotherapy. Samples came from a phase Ib trial of preoperative locoregional IRX-2 cytokine immunotherapy. V lost 4 bases and J lost 1; bases outside the gene matches: 10. The CDR3 length is 16 residues. From germline, CDR1 is SGHRS and CDR2 YFSETQ.

The chain is built from TRBV5-1 and TRBJ1-1; 7 bases are a match to TRBD1. The source was tumor tissue, collected after IRX-2 immunotherapy. The source is a human donor with breast cancer. The CDR3 coding sequence is TGCGCCAGCAGCATCGGACAGGCACTTAAGAACACTGAAGCTTTCTTT. This codes for CASSIGQALKNTEAFF.